The 14 T cell receptor beta chains below all came from one sample that was sequenced in a study of blood T cells in healthy people across ages. Primers used in a second PCR of roughly 6 to 12 cycles were a sample-barcoded 5' primer and a J-beta primer mix. TCRdb ran MiXCR on the 5' RACE reads and lists one entry per CDR3 protein. The profile covers more than 550,000 distinct CDR3 sequences, with approximately 22% appearing a single time and roughly 22% taken by the ten largest. Sequenced: blood. All receptors come from a man between 65 and 80 years old in good health.

The genes are TRBV20-1 and TRBJ1-6, with D possibly TRBD1 on 6 matching bases. The germline V gene has CDR1 DFQATT and CDR2 SNEGSKA (reference sequence). V lost 3 bases and J 7 bases, leaving 16 bases between the germline ends. The CDR3 consists of 15 residues. The CDR3 loop is CSASEYRGRNSPLHF. In DNA, the CDR3 is TGCAGTGCTAGCGAGTATCGGGGGCGGAATTCACCCCTCCACTTT.

Only a few counts were recorded for this clonotype. The V and J genes are TRBV6-6 and TRBJ1-4, with 8 positions matching TRBD1. Germline CDR1 reads MNHNY; CDR2 reads SVGAGI (reference sequence). The trim removed 2 bases at V and 7 bases at J, leaving 9 bases unmatched. The CDR3 extends over 16 amino acids. The CDR3 DNA sequence: TGTGCCAGCAGTTACAGTGGGCAGGGGGCGGTTGAAAAACTGTTTTTT. This sequence encodes CASSYSGQGAVEKLFF.

The V gene is TRBV28, the J gene TRBJ1-4; no clear D. Trimming cost V 7 bases and J 3 bases, with 15 bases left between them. CDR1 MDHEN and CDR2 SYDVKM come from the germline V gene. This CDR3 spans 15 amino acids. Here the CDR3 reads CASNLLGRANEKLFF. The CDR3 DNA reads as TGTGCCAGCAACCTTCTGGGGAGGGCTAATGAAAAACTGTTTTTT.

The chain is built from TRBV19 and TRBJ2-7; 10 bases align to TRBD2. This CDR3 has 14 residues. V trimming: 3 bases; J trimming: 6 bases; junction bases outside the gene matches: 5. CDR1 is LNHDA, CDR2 SQIVND, per germline (reference sequence). The CDR3: CASSMAASGSEQYF. The CDR3 coding sequence is TGTGCCAGTAGTATGGCGGCTAGCGGGAGCGAGCAGTACTTC. The full variable domain, rest sourced from reference TRBV19 and TRBJ2-7, is DGGITQSPKYLFRKEGQNVTLSCEQNLNHDAMYWYRQDPGQGLRLIYYSQIVNDFQKGDIAEGYSVSREKKESFPLTVTSAQKNPTAFYLCASSMAASGSEQYFGPGTRLTVT.

The J gene is TRBJ2-1, the V gene TRBV25-1; 11 bases are shared with TRBD2. CDR1 MGHDK and CDR2 SYGVNS come from the germline V gene. V lost 6 bases and J lost 8; bases outside the gene matches: 3. The CDR3 extends over 13 amino acids. This CDR3 reads CASRTSGSDEQFF. The CDR3 nucleotides read TGTGCCAGCAGAACTAGCGGGAGTGATGAGCAGTTCTTC.

The chain is built from TRBV7-9 and TRBJ1-4; no reliable D call. CDR1 and CDR2 (germline): SEHNR, FQNEAQ (reference sequence). V lost 3 bases and J lost 5, with 10 bases in between. The CDR3 has 14 amino acids. CDR3 in amino acids: CASSFRARNEKLFF. The DNA of the CDR3 is TGTGCCAGCAGCTTCCGAGCCCGAAATGAAAAACTGTTTTTT.

This sequence joins TRBV7-2 and TRBJ2-5; D uncertain. The ends were cut back, 4 bases at V and 5 bases at J, with 8 bases in the middle. The germline V gene encodes CDR1 SGHTA and CDR2 FQGNSA. The CDR3 runs 12 residues. The CDR3 nucleotides read TGTGCCAGCAGCTATCCACGGGAGACCCAGTACTTC. As protein: CASSYPRETQYF.

The J gene is TRBJ2-4, the V gene TRBV7-2, with unresolved D. Trimming took 0 bases from V and 3 from J, leaving 12 bases between them. CDR1 and CDR2 from the germline V gene are SGHTA and FQGNSA. There are 16 residues in the CDR3. The CDR3 nucleotides are TGTGCCAGCAGCTTAGCCCCCTACATGGACAAAAACATTCAGTACTTC. Translating it yields CASSLAPYMDKNIQYF.

The V and J genes are TRBV7-2 and TRBJ2-1; D is tentatively TRBD1 or TRBD2 (5 bases each). The J call could be wrong; TRBJ2-5 is a better fit for the DNA end. This CDR3 is built from 15 residues. Germline CDR1 reads SGHTA; CDR2 reads FQGNSA. This CDR3 is CASSFNSGTQETQYF. In DNA form, the CDR3 reads TGTGCCAGCAGCTTCAACTCAGGGACCCAAGAGACCCAGTACTTC.

This clonotype came up a few times. A much larger clone lies one base from this, so it may be a read error. This chain joins TRBV20-1 and TRBJ2-3, with 9 bases fitting TRBD2. J gave up 8 bases and V 3 bases, and 9 bases lay outside the gene matches. In germline, CDR1 is DFQATT, CDR2 SNEGSKA (reference sequence). The CDR3 length is 14 residues. The CDR3 spells CSARAGGPLITQYF. The DNA of the CDR3 is TGCAGTGCTAGGGCGGGAGGGCCTCTAATTACGCAGTATTTT.

On this clonotype: A much larger clone differs from this one at a single base, so this may be a read error. This chain joins TRBV5-1 and TRBJ1-2; maybe TRBD1 (6 bases). Germline CDR1 reads SGHRS; CDR2 reads YFSETQ. The CDR3 totals 16 residues. CDR3 sequence (DNA): TGCGCCAGCAGCTGGGGACATCAACAGGTGGGCTATGGCTACAACTTC. Amino acid sequence: CASSWGHQQVGYGYNF.

The V call is TRBV24-1, the J call TRBJ2-1; D is undetermined. CDR1 is KGHDR, CDR2 SFDVKD, per germline. The V and J ends lost 7 bases and 3 bases respectively, with 12 bases between them. The CDR3 loop spans 14 amino acids. The CDR3 DNA follows: TGTGCCACCAGCAACAAACATGACTACAATGAGCAGTTCTTC. Its translation: CATSNKHDYNEQFF.

The V and J genes are TRBV7-2 and TRBJ1-4, with 7 bases identical to TRBD1. The CDR3 has 13 amino acids. The V segment lost 5 bases and the J segment 7 bases; nucleotides outside the gene matches: 4. Per the germline V gene, CDR1 is SGHTA and CDR2 is FQGNSA. The CDR3 DNA reads TGTGCCAGCAGCGCGGACAGGTTTGAAAAACTGTTTTTT. It encodes CASSADRFEKLFF. The whole variable domain, filled in from reference TRBV7-2 and TRBJ1-4, reads GAGVSQSPSNKVTEKGKDVELRCDPISGHTALYWYRQSLGQGLEFLIYFQGNSAPDKSGLPSDRFSAERTGGSVSTLTIQRTQQEDSAVYLCASSADRFEKLFFGSGTQLSVL.

This clonotype has more than one count but fewer than ten. The rearrangement uses TRBV20-1 and TRBJ2-7, with 10 positions matching TRBD2. The J segment lost 2 bases and the V segment lost 0 bases, leaving 4 bases of the junction unmatched. The CDR3 is made up of 15 amino acids. The germline V gene has CDR1 DFQATT and CDR2 SNEGSKA (reference sequence). The CDR3 sequence: CSARDGLAGAYEQYV. CDR3 DNA: TGCAGTGCTAGAGATGGCCTAGCGGGGGCCTACGAGCAGTACGTC.